These 17 T cell receptor beta chains were all obtained from the same sample, sequenced in a study of CD8 T cells in Susac syndrome. The RNA input was about 0.5 to 1 ug, and it was reverse transcribed with random hexamers. TCRdb used MiXCR to reprocess the immunoSEQ multiplex PCR reads, holding one entry per CDR3 protein. Of some 63,000 distinct CDR3 sequences listed, 94% were seen once; the top ten hold 0.56%. The source material was CD8+ T cells from PBMCs. These TCRs come from a human donor with multiple sclerosis.

The chain employs TRBV27 and TRBJ2-2; a possible D gene is TRBD2 (5 bases). V was shortened by 2 bases and J by 6 bases, with 10 bases between the two germline ends. CDR3 length equals 14 residues. Germline V gene lookup returns CDR1 MNHEY and CDR2 SMNVEV (reference sequence). The DNA of the CDR3 is TGTGCCAGCAGTTTAGCGGCGGGCGCCGGGGAGCTGTTTTTT. Encoded protein: CASSLAAGAGELFF.

The chain links TRBV7-8 to TRBJ2-1; D possibly corresponds to TRBD2 (5 bases). The CDR3 extends over 14 amino acids. Germline lookup yields CDR1 SGHVS and CDR2 FQNEAQ. V shed 4 bases and J shed 4 bases, with 11 bases lying between them. Here the CDR3 DNA reads TGTGCCAGCAGCTCCGAGGGTCTTTACAATGAGCAGTTCTTC. The encoded protein is CASSSEGLYNEQFF.

The V and J genes are TRBV5-1 and TRBJ2-1, with 8 bases lining up with TRBD2. Germline CDR1 SGHRS, CDR2 YFSETQ. This CDR3 region has 15 residues. J was trimmed by 0 bases and V by 4 bases; bases with no gene match: 3. The CDR3 nucleotides read TGCGCCAGCAGCGGCGGGAGGAACTCCTACAATGAGCAGTTCTTC. This encodes CASSGGRNSYNEQFF.

The chain is built from TRBV11-2 and TRBJ2-5, with 7 positions matching TRBD1. Germline assignment: CDR1 SGHAT and CDR2 FQNNGV. With 4 bases clipped from V and 5 bases from J, the junction kept 10 bases outside the gene matches. The CDR3 has 15 amino acids. Written as DNA, the CDR3 is TGTGCCAGCAGCTATTCACAGGGGCTGGAGGAGACCCAGTACTTC. Translated: CASSYSQGLEETQYF.

This clonotype was counted once. V and J are TRBV9 and TRBJ2-7, with TRBD2 identical over 12 bases. Germline-derived CDR1 and CDR2 are SGDLS and YYNGEE. The CDR3 is made up of 15 amino acids. J gave up 5 bases and V 4 bases, and 7 bases lay outside the gene matches. In DNA form, the CDR3 reads TGTGCCAGCAGCAAGACTAGCGGGAGAACCAACGAGCAGTACTTC. Translation gives CASSKTSGRTNEQYF.

The V and J genes are TRBV7-9 and TRBJ1-3, with D hard to call. Between the trimmed V and J ends, which lost 1 base and 8 bases, there was a span of 3 bases. Germline CDR1 is SEHNR and CDR2 is FQNEAQ (reference sequence). CDR3 length: 11 residues. In nucleotides, the CDR3 is TGTGCCAGCAGCTTAGTTGACACCATATATTTT. Protein product: CASSLVDTIYF.

The chain joins TRBV28 to TRBJ2-7; 9 bases fit TRBD2. V lost 6 bases and J lost 5; bases outside the gene matches: 11. The CDR3 covers 15 residues. Per germline, CDR1 MDHEN and CDR2 SYDVKM. The CDR3 DNA is TGTGCCAGCAGGGCCCCGGGACTAGCTCCCCACGAGCAGTACTTC. Its protein is CASRAPGLAPHEQYF.

This clonotype has just one count. The chain has TRBV9 and TRBJ2-1; TRBD2 matches 10 bases. The CDR3 contains 15 residues. Germline V gene sequence: CDR1 SGDLS, CDR2 YYNGEE. The junction had 8 bases not matched to a gene; V was cut back by 4 bases and J by 7 bases. The CDR3 sequence: CASSPLAGRGNEQFF. In nucleotides, the CDR3 is TGTGCCAGCAGCCCACTAGCGGGGAGGGGAAATGAGCAGTTCTTC.

This chain connects TRBV30 to TRBJ2-7; TRBD2 might be the D (6 bases). The CDR3 extends over 15 amino acids. Germline V CDR1 and CDR2: GTSNPN, SVGIG (reference sequence). Trimming cost V 2 bases and J 1 base, with 15 bases left between them. CDR3 protein: CAWSRDSSPSYEQYF. The CDR3 region has the DNA TGTGCCTGGAGTCGGGACTCCTCCCCGTCCTACGAGCAGTACTTC.

J is TRBJ1-4 and V is TRBV29-1; 8 bases are a match to TRBD1. V shed 0 bases, J shed 8 bases, and the junction held 2 bases outside the gene matches. Germline CDR1 is SQVTM and CDR2 is ANQGSEA. This CDR3 contains 13 residues. In nucleotides, the CDR3 is TGCAGCGTTGAAGATCGGACAGGGGAAAAACTGTTTTTT. Translation gives CSVEDRTGEKLFF.

The CDR3 reads CASSLWTGGVHNEQFF. The DNA of the CDR3 is TGTGCCAGCAGCTTATGGACAGGGGGCGTCCACAATGAGCAGTTCTTC. The V gene is TRBV5-6, the J gene TRBJ2-1; 11 nucleotides line up with TRBD1. Trimming took 2 bases from V and 5 from J; bases not matched to a gene: 6. Germline loops: CDR1 SGHDT, CDR2 YYEEEE. The CDR3 loop spans 16 amino acids.

V is TRBV23-1 and J is TRBJ2-5; 8 bases are shared with TRBD1. TRBV23-1 is filed as an ORF, its function uncertain. The V gene end was trimmed by 2 bases and the J gene end by 14 bases; junction bases not matched to a gene: 10. The CDR3 contains 13 residues. The CDR3 sequence: CASSQNPGQGRYF. As DNA, the CDR3 is TGCGCCAGCAGTCAAAACCCCGGACAGGGAAGATACTTC.

V and J are TRBV13 and TRBJ2-3; TRBD2 aligns across 12 bases. Per germline, CDR1 PRHDT and CDR2 FYEKMQ (reference sequence). V lost 5 bases to trimming and J lost 1 base; unmatched junction nucleotides: 4. The CDR3 totals 16 residues. The DNA of the CDR3 is TGTGCCAGCAGCCTCAGACTAGCGGGAGGCACAGATACGCAGTATTTT. This encodes CASSLRLAGGTDTQYF. Complete variable domain (other parts from reference TRBV13 and TRBJ2-3): AAGVIQSPRHLIKEKRETATLKCYPIPRHDTVYWYQQGPGQDPQFLISFYEKMQSDKGSIPDRFSAQQFSDYHSELNMSSLELGDSALYFCASSLRLAGGTDTQYFGPGTRLTVL.

The chain carries TRBV3-1 and TRBJ1-5; D is unresolved. Germline lookup yields CDR1 LGHDT and CDR2 YNNKEL (reference sequence). V gave up 0 bases and J gave up 7 bases, with 7 bases separating them. The CDR3 has 13 amino acids. The CDR3 bases are TGTGCCAGCAGCCAAGATACAAGACAGCCCCAGCATTTT. Protein sequence: CASSQDTRQPQHF.

The genes are TRBV20-1 and TRBJ2-7, with D tentatively TRBD1 (6 bases). The germline V gene encodes CDR1 DFQATT and CDR2 SNEGSKA (reference sequence). V lost 5 bases to trimming and J lost 4 bases, with 9 bases between them. This CDR3 comprises 11 residues. The CDR3: CSAAGVYEQYF. CDR3 nucleotide sequence: TGCAGTGCTGCAGGGGTTTACGAGCAGTACTTC.

The chain's CDR3 is CASSQDPYGVYEQYF. The CDR3 coding sequence is TGTGCCAGCAGCCAAGATCCTTATGGGGTCTACGAGCAGTACTTC. The J gene is TRBJ2-7, the V gene TRBV3-1, with D hard to call. CDR3 length: 15 amino acids. V was pared by 0 bases and J by 3 bases, with 12 bases between. Germline V CDR1 and CDR2: LGHDT, YNNKEL (reference sequence).

The J gene is TRBJ2-3, the V gene TRBV24-1; the match to TRBD1 covers 8 bases. Germline V gene sequence: CDR1 KGHDR, CDR2 SFDVKD. This CDR3 is built from 15 residues. Losses at the gene ends were 9 bases for V and 3 bases for J; bases not matched to a gene: 10. In DNA, the CDR3 is TGTGCCACCGGCCCCCGGGACAGGAGAACAGATACGCAGTATTTT. This translates into CATGPRDRRTDTQYF.